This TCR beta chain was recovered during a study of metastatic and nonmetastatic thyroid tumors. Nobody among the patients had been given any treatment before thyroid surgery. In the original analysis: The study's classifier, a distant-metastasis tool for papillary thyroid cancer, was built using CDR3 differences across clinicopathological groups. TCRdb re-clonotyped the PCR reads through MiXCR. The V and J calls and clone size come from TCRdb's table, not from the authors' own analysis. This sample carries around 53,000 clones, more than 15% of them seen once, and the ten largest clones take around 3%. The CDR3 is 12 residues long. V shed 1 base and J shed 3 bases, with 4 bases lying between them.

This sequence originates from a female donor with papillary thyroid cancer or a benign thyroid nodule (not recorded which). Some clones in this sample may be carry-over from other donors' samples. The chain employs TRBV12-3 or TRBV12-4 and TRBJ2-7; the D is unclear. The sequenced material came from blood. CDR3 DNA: TGTGCCAGCAGTTTAGAGTACTACGAGCAGTACTTC. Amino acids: CASSLEYYEQYF.